Sequencing of this TCR beta chain was carried out in a study of tissue T cells after allogeneic stem cell transplantation (dated by TCRdb to the early 2020s). General notes on the study: TCR beta repertoires were profiled across many tissues obtained from research autopsies of patients with and without GVHD, as well as in mouse models of GVHD. The human arm was conducted as a prospective observational study, and neither blinding nor randomization was performed. On the study overall, not on this receptor specifically: The study did not determine which tissue TCRs were alloreactive or antigen-specific, and some clones might have been persisting host cells. Within patients, how anatomically similar tissues were was a major factor shaping TCR repertoire composition, regardless of disease or transplant status. In both patients and mice, only a limited portion of the TCR repertoire detected in tissues was captured by blood and spleen T cells. The patient cohort was small and clinically heterogeneous, and sampling depth was acknowledged as a limitation. Only a few T cell clones appeared in more than one patient, yet motif-based clustering showed tissue-specific repertoire signatures that were shared between patients.

With regard to this clone: It lacks a known antigen. This receptor is murine, so its gene names and germline sequences reflect the mouse genome. The sequence runs out 1 residue before the end of the CDR3; the remainder is reconstructed from the germline J gene.

To prepare the library, the immunoSEQ multiplex PCR assay was applied. TCRbeta CDR3 sequencing was performed at survey depth by Adaptive Biotechnologies, and CDR3 sequences, V/J genes, productive frequency and template counts were reported. Amplification of TCR beta CDR3 regions started from genomic DNA instead of RNA. The original pipeline was this. Jensen-Shannon divergence served to quantify pairwise repertoire overlap between tissues, with 0 meaning identical and 1 meaning complete divergence. Tissues were grouped by single-linkage agglomerative hierarchical clustering of pairwise JSD values, and the clustering results were shown as dendrograms. All patient samples were analyzed with GLIPH2 using simulation_depth 1000, kmer_min_depth 3 and cdr3_length_cutoff 8, and only groups containing more than two unique CDR3s were kept. In a standardized tissue-overlap score, Jaccard GLIPH-group overlap across patients was extrapolated to a standard repertoire size of 1000 clones. To look at how diversity was associated with clinical or experimental variables, linear mixed-effect models were used, with tissue treated as a fixed effect and individual treated as a random effect. The immuneACCESS repertoire file appears here via TCRdb, limited to in-frame rearrangements. These files lack a portion of the clones; in checked studies, under half of the deficit traces to unresolved V genes, and the cause of the others is not known. D and trimming come from the DNA, and the V and J calls and clone size come from that table. This sample gives about 15,000 clones in total; roughly two thirds of them show up just once. The ten largest make up over 0.85% of the sample.

Counted from cysteine to phenylalanine, this CDR3 has 11 amino acids. Of the CDR3's DNA, 30 bases were read; they are in frame from base 1. V loses 2 bases of germline sequence and J loses 6 bases, and the interval between the two ends is 3 bases. CDR1 and CDR2 are read off the germline V gene as SGHDT and FRDEAV. Before genomic DNA was isolated with the DNeasy Blood & Tissue Kit, mouse tissues were minced with razor blades in buffered saline. Material: spleen. This clonotype was obtained from a female BALB/c mouse in good health. The strain in question carries the MHC haplotype H2-d. The sequence is built from TRBV14 and TRBJ2-1, with the D gene not confidently named. The CDR3 DNA, read in part, is TGTGCCAGCAGTTTTTTTGCTGAGCAGTTC. This translates into CASSFFAEQF. The CDR3, in full, reads CASSFFAEQFF.